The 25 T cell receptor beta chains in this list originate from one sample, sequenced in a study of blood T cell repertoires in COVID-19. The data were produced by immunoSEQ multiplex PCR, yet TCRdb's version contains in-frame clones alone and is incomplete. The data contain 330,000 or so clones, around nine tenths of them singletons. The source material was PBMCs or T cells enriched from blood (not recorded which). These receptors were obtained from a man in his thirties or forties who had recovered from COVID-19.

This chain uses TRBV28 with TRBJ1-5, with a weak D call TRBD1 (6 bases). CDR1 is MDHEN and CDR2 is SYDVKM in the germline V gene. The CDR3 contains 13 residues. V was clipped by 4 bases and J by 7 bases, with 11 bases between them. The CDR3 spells CASSWGGGQPQHF. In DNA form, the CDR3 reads TGTGCCAGCAGTTGGGGGGGCGGGCAGCCCCAGCATTTT.

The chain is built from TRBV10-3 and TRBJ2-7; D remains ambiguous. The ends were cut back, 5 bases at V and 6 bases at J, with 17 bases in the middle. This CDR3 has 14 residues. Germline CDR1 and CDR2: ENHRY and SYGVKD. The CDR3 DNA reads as TGTGCCATCAGTCTATCCACTTCCCCCGGCGAGCAGTACTTC. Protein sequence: CAISLSTSPGEQYF.

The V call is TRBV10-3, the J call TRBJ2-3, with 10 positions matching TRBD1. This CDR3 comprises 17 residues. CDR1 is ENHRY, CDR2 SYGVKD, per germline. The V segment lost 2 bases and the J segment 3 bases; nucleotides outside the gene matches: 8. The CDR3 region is CAISEDRGPKGTDTQYF. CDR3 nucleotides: TGTGCCATCAGTGAGGACAGGGGGCCTAAGGGGACAGATACGCAGTATTTT.

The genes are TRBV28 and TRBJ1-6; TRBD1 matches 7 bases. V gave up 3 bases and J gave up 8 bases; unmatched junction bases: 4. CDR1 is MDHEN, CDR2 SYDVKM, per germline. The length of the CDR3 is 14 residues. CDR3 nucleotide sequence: TGTGCCAGCAGTTTCACAGGGGCTGATTCACCCCTCCACTTT. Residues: CASSFTGADSPLHF.

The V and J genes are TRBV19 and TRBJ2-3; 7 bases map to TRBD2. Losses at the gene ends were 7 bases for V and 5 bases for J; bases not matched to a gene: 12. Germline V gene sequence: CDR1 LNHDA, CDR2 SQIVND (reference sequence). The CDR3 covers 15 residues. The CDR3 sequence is CASKGGAAGEDTQYF. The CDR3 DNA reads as TGTGCCAGTAAGGGAGGGGCGGCTGGGGAAGATACGCAGTATTTT.

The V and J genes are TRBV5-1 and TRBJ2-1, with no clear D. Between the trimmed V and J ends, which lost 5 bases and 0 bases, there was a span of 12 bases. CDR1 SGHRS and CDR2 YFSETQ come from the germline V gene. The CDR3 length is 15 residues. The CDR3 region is CASSYDSSSYNEQFF. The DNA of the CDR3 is TGCGCCAGCAGTTACGACTCAAGCTCCTACAATGAGCAGTTCTTC.

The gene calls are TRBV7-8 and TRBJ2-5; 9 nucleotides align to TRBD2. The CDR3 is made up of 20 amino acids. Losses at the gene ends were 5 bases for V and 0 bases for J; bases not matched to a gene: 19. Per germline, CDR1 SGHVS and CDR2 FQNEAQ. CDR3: CASSPRLGRGGTLYQETQYF. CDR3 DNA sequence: TGTGCCAGCAGCCCCCGCCTCGGGCGGGGGGGGACCTTGTACCAAGAGACCCAGTACTTC. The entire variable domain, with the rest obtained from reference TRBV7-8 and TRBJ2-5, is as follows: GAGVSQSPRYKVAKRGQDVALRCDPISGHVSLFWYQQALGQGPEFLTYFQNEAQLDKSGLPSDRFFAERPEGSVSTLKIQRTQQEDSAVYLCASSPRLGRGGTLYQETQYFGPGTRLLVL.

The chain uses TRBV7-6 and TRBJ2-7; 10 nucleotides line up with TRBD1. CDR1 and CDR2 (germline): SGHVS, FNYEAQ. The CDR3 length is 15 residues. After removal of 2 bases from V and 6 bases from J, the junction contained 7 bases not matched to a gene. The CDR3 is CASSLKGQGTSEQYF. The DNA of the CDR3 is TGTGCCAGCAGCTTAAAGGGACAGGGGACGAGCGAGCAGTACTTC.

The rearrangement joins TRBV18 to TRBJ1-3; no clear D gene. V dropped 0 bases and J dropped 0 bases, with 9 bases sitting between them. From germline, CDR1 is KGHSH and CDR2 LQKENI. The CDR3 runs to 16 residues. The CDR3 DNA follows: TGTGCCAGCTCACCACCGAGACAAATCTCTGGAAACACCATATATTTT. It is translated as CASSPPRQISGNTIYF.

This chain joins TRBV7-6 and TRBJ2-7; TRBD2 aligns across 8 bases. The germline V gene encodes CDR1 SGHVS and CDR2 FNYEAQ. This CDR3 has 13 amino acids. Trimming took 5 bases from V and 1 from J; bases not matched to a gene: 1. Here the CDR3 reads CASSPGGSYEQYF. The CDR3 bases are TGTGCCAGCAGCCCGGGGGGGTCCTACGAGCAGTACTTC.

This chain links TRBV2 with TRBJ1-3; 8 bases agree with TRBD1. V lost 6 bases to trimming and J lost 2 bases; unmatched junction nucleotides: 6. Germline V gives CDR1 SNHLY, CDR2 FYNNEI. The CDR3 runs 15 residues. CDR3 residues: CASSELQGAGNTIYF. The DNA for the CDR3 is TGTGCCAGCAGCGAACTACAGGGGGCTGGAAACACCATATATTTT. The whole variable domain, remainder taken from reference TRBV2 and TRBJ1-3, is EPEVTQTPSHQVTQMGQEVILRCVPISNHLYFYWYRQILGQKVEFLVSFYNNEISEKSEIFDDQFSVERPDGSNFTLKIRSTKLEDSAMYFCASSELQGAGNTIYFGEGSWLTVV.

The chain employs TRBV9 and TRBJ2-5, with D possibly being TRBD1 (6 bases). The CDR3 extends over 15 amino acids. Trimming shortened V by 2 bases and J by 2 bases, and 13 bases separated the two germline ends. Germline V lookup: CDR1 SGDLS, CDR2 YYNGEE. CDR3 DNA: TGTGCCAGCAGCGTCGGGACATTAACTCAAGAGACCCAGTACTTC. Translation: CASSVGTLTQETQYF.

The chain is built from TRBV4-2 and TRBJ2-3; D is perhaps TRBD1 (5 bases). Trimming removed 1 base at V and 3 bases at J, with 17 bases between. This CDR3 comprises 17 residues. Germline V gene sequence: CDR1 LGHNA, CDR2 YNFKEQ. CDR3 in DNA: TGTGCCAGCAGCCAAGCTGTGGGGCACCTGGGAACAGATACGCAGTATTTT. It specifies CASSQAVGHLGTDTQYF.

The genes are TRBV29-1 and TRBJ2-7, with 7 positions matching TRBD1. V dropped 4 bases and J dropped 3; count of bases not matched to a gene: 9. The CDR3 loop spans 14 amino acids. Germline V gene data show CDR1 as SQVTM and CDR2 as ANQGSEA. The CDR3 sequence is CSVVEFRGNYEQYF. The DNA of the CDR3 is TGCAGCGTTGTGGAGTTCAGGGGGAACTACGAGCAGTACTTC.

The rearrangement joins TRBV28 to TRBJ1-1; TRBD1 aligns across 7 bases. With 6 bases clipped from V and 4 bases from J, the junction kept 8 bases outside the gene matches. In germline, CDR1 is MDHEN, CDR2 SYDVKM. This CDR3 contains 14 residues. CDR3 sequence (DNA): TGTGCCAGCAGGGGTGGTCCAGGGGGCACTGAAGCTTTCTTT. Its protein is CASRGGPGGTEAFF.

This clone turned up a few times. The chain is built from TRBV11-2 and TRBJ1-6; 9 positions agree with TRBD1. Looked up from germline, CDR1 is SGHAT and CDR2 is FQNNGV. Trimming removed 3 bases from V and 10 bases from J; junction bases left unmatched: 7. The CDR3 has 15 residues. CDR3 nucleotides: TGTGCCAGCAGCTTGGACAGGGGTGGAGGGTCACCCCTCCACTTT. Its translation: CASSLDRGGGSPLHF.

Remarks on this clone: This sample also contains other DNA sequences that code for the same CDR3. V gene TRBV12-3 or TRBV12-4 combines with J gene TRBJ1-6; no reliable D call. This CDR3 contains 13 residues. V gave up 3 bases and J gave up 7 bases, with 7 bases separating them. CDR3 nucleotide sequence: TGTGCCAGCAGTTTGGTAGAGAATTCACCCCTCCACTTT. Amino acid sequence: CASSLVENSPLHF.

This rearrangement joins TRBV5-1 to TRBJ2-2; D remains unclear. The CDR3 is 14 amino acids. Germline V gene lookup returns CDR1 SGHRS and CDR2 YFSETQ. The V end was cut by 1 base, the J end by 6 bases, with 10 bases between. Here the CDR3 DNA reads TGCGCCAGCAGCTTGAACGGTCTGGCCGGGGAGCTGTTTTTT. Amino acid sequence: CASSLNGLAGELFF.

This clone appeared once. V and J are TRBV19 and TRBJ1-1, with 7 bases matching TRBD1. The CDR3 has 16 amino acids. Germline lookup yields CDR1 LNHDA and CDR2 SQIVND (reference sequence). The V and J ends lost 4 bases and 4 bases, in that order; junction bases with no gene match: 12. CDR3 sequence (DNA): TGTGCCAGTAGTAAACTCTGGGACAGCGTCGGCACTGAAGCTTTCTTT. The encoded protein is CASSKLWDSVGTEAFF.

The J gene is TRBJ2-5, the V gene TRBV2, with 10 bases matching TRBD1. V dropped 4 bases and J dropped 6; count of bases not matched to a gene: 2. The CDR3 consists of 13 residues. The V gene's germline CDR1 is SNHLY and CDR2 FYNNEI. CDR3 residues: CASSVGQGKTQYF. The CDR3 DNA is TGTGCCAGCAGTGTGGGACAGGGGAAGACCCAGTACTTC.

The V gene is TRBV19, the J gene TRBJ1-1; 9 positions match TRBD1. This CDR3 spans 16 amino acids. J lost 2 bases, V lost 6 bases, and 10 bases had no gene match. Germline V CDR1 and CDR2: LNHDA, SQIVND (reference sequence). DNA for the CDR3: TGTGCCAGTAGCCCCAGGTTGGGACAGGGTAACACTGAAGCTTTCTTT. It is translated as CASSPRLGQGNTEAFF. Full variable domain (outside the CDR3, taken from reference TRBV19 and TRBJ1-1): DGGITQSPKYLFRKEGQNVTLSCEQNLNHDAMYWYRQDPGQGLRLIYYSQIVNDFQKGDIAEGYSVSREKKESFPLTVTSAQKNPTAFYLCASSPRLGQGNTEAFFGQGTRLTVV.

CDR3: CASSIWASGGAGELFF. The CDR3 DNA is TGTGCCAGTAGTATATGGGCTAGCGGGGGGGCCGGGGAGCTGTTTTTT. This rearrangement joins TRBV19 to TRBJ2-2; 12 bases agree with TRBD2. Trimming at V came to 2 bases and at J to 6 bases, leaving 4 bases not matched to a gene. The CDR3 is 16 residues long. The V gene's germline CDR1 is LNHDA and CDR2 SQIVND (reference sequence). The variable domain in full, with the rest retrieved from reference TRBV19 and TRBJ2-2, is DGGITQSPKYLFRKEGQNVTLSCEQNLNHDAMYWYRQDPGQGLRLIYYSQIVNDFQKGDIAEGYSVSREKKESFPLTVTSAQKNPTAFYLCASSIWASGGAGELFFGEGSRLTVL.

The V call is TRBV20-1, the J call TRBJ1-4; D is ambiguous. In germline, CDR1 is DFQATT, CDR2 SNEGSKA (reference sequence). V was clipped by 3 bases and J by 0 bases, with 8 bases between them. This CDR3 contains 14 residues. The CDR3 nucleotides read TGCAGTGCTAGTAATACTGCAACTAATGAAAAACTGTTTTTT. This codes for CSASNTATNEKLFF.

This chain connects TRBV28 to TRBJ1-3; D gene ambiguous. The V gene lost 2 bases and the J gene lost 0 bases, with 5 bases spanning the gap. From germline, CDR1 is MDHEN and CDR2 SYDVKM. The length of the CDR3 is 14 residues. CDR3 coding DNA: TGTGCCAGCAGTTTACCGGGCTCTGGAAACACCATATATTTT. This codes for CASSLPGSGNTIYF.

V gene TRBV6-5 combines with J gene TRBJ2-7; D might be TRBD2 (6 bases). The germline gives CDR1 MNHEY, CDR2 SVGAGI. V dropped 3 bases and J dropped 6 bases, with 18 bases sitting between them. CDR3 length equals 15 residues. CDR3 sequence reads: CASSYTAGRRTEQYF. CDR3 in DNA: TGTGCCAGCAGTTATACTGCGGGACGACGGACCGAGCAGTACTTC.